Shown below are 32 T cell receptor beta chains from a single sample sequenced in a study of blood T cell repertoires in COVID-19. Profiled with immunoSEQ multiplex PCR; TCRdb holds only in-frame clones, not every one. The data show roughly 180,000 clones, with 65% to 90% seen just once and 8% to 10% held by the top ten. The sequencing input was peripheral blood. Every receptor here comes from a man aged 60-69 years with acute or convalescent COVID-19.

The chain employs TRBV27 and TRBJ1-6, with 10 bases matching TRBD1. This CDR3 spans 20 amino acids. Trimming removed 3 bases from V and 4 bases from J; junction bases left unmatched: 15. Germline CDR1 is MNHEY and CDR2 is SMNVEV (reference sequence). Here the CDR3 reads CASSFGSSGTGAGYNSPLHF. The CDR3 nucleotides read TGTGCCAGCAGTTTTGGTTCGAGTGGGACAGGGGCCGGTTATAATTCACCCCTCCACTTT.

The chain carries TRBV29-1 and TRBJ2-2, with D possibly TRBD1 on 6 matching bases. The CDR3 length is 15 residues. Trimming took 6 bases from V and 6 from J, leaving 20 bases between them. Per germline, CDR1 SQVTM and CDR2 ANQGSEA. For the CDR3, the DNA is TGCAGCGTCCGAACAGGGTTTTTCAATCCCGGGGAGCTGTTTTTT. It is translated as CSVRTGFFNPGELFF.

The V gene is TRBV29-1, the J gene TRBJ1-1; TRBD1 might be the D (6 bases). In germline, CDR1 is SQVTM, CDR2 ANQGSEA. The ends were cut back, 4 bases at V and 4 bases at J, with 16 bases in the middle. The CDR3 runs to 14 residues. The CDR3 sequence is CSVGAQGRTTEAFF. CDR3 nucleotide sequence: TGCAGCGTTGGGGCACAGGGAAGGACCACTGAAGCTTTCTTT.

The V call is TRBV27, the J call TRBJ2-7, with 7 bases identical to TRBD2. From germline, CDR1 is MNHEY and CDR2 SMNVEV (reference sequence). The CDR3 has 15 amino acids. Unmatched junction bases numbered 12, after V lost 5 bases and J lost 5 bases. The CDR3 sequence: CASSAGLGPIDEQYF. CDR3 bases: TGTGCCAGCAGTGCCGGACTAGGCCCCATCGACGAGCAGTACTTC.

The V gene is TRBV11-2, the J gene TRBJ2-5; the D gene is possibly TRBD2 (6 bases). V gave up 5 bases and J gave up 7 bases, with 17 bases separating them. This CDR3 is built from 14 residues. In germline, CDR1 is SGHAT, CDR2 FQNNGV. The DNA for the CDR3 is TGTGCCAGCAGCGCAGCTGGGGACTGGGGGACCCAGTACTTC. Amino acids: CASSAAGDWGTQYF.

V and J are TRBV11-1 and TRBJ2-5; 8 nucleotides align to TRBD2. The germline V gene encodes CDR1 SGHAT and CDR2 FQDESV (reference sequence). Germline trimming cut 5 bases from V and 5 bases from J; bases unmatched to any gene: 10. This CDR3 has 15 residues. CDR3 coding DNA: TGTGCCAGCAGCCCGGATCTGACTAGCGCGGAGACCCAGTACTTC. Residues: CASSPDLTSAETQYF.

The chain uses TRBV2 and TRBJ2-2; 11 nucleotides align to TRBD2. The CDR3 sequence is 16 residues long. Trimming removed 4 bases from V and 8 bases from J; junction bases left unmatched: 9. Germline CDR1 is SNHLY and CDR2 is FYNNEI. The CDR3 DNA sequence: TGTGCCAGCAGTGTGAGGCTAGCGGGAGGTGGAGGGGAGCTGTTTTTT. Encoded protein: CASSVRLAGGGGELFF.

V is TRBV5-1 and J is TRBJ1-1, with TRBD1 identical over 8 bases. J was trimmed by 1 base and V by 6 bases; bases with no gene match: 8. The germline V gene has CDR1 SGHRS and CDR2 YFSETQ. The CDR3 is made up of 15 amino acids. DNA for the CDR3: TGCGCCAGCACCTGGTCGACAGGGGAGAACACTGAAGCTTTCTTT. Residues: CASTWSTGENTEAFF.

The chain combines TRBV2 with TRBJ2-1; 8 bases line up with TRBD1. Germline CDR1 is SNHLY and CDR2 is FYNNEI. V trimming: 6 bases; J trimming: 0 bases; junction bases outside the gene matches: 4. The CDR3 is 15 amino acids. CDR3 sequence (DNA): TGTGCCAGCAGGCCCGGGACAGGCTCCTACAATGAGCAGTTCTTC. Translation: CASRPGTGSYNEQFF.

As DNA, the CDR3 is TGTGCCAGCAGCGTATCCGGGATCTCCTACGAGCAGTACTTC. Residues: CASSVSGISYEQYF. J is TRBJ2-7 and V is TRBV9; perhaps TRBD2 as D (5 bases). This CDR3 comprises 14 residues. The germline CDR1 and CDR2 sequences are SGDLS and YYNGEE. With 1 base removed from V and 0 bases from J, the gap between germline ends came to 8 bases.

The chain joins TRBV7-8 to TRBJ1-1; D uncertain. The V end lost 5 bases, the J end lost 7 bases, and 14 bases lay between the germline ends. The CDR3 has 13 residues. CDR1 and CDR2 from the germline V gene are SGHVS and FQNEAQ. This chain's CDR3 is CASSPNSQGEAFF. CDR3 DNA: TGTGCCAGCAGCCCTAACAGTCAAGGTGAAGCTTTCTTT.

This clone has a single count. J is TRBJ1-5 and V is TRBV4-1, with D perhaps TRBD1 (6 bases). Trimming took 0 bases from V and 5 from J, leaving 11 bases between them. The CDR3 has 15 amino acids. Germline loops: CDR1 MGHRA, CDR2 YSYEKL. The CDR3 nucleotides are TGCGCCAGCAGCCAAGAACTCAGGGGAGATCAGCCCCAGCATTTT. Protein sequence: CASSQELRGDQPQHF.

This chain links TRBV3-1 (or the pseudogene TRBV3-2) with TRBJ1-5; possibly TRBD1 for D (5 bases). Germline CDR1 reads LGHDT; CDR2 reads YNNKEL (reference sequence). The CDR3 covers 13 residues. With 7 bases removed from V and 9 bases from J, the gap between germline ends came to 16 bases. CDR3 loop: CASTRGGSPPQHF. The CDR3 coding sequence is TGTGCCAGCACCCGGGGGGGGAGCCCGCCCCAGCATTTT.

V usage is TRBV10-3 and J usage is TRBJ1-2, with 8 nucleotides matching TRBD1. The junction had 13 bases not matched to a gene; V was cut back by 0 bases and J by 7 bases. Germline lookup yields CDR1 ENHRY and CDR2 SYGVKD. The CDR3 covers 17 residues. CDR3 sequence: CAISESRQGAGSGGYTF. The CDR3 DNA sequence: TGTGCCATCAGTGAGTCTCGTCAGGGGGCAGGATCGGGTGGCTACACCTTC.

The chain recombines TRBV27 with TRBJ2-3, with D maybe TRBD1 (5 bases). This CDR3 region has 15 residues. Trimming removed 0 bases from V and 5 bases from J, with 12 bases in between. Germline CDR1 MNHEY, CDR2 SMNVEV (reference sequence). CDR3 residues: CASSLSGRWGDTQYF. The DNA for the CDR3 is TGTGCCAGCAGTTTATCGGGGCGCTGGGGAGATACGCAGTATTTT.

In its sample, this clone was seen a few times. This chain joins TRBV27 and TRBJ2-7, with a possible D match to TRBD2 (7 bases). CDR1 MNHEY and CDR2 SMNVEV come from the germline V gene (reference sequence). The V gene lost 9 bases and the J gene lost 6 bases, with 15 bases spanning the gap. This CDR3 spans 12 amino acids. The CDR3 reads CARGGGNFEQYF. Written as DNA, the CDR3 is TGTGCCAGAGGGGGAGGGAATTTCGAGCAGTACTTC.

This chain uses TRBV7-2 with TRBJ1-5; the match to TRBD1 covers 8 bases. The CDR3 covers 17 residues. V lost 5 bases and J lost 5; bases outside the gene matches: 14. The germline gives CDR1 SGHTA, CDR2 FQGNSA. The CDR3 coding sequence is TGTGCCAGCAGCCCCCTGGACAGGGTTAGCGTAGATCAGCCCCAGCATTTT. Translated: CASSPLDRVSVDQPQHF.

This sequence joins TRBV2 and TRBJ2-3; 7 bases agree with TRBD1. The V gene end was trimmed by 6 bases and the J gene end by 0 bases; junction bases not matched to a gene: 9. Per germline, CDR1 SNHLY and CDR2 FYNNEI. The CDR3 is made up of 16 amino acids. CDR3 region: CASRSQGDGSTDTQYF. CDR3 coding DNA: TGTGCCAGCAGGTCCCAGGGGGACGGAAGCACAGATACGCAGTATTTT.

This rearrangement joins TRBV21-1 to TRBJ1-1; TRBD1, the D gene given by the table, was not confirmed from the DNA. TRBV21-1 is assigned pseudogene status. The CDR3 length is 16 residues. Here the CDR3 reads CASSKGAGAVNTEAFF. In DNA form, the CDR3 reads TGTGCCAGCAGCAAAGGGGCAGGCGCCGTGAACACTGAAGCTTTCTTT.

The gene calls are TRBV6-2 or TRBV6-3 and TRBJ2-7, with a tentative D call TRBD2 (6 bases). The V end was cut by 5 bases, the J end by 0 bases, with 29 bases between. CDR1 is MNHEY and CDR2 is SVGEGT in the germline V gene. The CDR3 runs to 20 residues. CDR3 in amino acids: CASSPYRDSNGSTISYEQYF. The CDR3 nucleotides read TGTGCCAGCAGTCCCTACCGGGACTCCAACGGATCAACGATCTCCTACGAGCAGTACTTC.

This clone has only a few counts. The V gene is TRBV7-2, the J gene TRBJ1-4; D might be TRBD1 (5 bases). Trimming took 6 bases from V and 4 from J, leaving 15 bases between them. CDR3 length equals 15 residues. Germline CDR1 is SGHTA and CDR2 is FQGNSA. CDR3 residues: CASSSQGLGNEKLFF. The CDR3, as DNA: TGTGCCAGCAGTAGTCAGGGCTTGGGTAATGAAAAACTGTTTTTT.

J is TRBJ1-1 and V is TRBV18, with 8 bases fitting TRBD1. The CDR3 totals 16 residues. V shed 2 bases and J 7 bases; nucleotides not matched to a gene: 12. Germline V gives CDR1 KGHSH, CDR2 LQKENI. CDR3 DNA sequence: TGTGCCAGCTCACCAGTTACGGGACAGGAATCGAGTGAAGCTTTCTTT. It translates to CASSPVTGQESSEAFF.

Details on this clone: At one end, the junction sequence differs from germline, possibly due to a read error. The CDR3: CAVSDRGAGGASAEQYF. CDR3 nucleotide sequence: TGTGCCGTCAGTGATAGAGGGGCGGGAGGCGCCTCCGCCGAGCAGTACTTC. The V gene is TRBV10-3, the J gene TRBJ2-7; 8 bases align to TRBD2. The CDR3 loop spans 17 amino acids. CDR1 is ENHRY, CDR2 SYGVKD, per germline.

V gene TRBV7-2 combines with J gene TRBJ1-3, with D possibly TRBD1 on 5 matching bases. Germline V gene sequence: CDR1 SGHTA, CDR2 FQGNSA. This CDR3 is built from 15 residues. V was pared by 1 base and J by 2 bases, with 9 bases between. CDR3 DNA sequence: TGTGCCAGCAGCTTAGAGGGGCTCCCTGGAAACACCATATATTTT. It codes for CASSLEGLPGNTIYF.

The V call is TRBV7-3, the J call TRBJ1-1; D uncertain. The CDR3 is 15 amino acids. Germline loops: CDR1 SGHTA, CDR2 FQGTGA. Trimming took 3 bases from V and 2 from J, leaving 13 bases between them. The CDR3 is CASSLYSGGNTEAFF. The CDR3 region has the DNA TGTGCCAGCAGCTTGTACAGCGGAGGAAACACTGAAGCTTTCTTT.

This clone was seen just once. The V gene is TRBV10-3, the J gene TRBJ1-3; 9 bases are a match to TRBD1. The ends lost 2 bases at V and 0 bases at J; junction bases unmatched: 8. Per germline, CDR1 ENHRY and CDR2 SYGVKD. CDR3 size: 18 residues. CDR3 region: CAISEVDRGPSSGNTIYF. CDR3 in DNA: TGTGCCATCAGTGAGGTGGACAGGGGACCCAGCTCTGGAAACACCATATATTTT.

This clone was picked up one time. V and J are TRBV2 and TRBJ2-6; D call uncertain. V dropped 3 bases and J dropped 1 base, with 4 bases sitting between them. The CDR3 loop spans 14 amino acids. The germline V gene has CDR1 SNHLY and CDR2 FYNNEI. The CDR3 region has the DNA TGTGCCAGCAGTGACACTTCTGGGGCCAACGTCCTGACTTTC. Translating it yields CASSDTSGANVLTF.

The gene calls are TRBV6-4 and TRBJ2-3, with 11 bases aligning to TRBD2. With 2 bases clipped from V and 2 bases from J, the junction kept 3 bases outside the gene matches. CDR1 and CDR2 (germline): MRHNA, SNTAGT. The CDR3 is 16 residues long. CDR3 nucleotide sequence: TGTGCCAGCAGTGACGGACTAGCGGGCCCCACAGATACGCAGTATTTT. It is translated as CASSDGLAGPTDTQYF.

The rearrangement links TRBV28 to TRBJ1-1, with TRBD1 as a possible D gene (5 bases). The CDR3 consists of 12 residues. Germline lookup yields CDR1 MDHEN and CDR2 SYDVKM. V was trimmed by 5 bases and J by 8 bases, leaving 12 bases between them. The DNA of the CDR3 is TGTGCCAGCAGTGCGCCAGGGAGGGAAGCTTTCTTT. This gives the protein CASSAPGREAFF.

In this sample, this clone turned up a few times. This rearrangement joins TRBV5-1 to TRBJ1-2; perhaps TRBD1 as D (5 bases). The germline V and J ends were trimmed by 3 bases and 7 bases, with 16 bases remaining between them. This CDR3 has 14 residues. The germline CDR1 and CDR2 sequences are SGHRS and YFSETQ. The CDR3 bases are TGCGCCAGCAGCTCGCTGGGGCTGGGTCGTGGCTACACCTTC. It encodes CASSSLGLGRGYTF.

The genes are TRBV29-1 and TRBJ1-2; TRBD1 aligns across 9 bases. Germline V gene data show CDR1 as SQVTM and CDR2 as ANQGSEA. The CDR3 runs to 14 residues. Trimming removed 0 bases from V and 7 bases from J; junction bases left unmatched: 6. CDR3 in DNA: TGCAGCGTTGAAGATCCGGGACAGGGACCTGGCTACACCTTC. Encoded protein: CSVEDPGQGPGYTF.

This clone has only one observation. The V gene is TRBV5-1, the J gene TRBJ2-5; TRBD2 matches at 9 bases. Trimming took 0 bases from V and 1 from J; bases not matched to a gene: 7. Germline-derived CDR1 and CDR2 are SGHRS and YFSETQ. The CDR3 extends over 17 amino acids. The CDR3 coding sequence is TGCGCCAGCAGCTTGGGGGGTCTAGCGGGAACCCAAGAGACCCAGTACTTC. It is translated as CASSLGGLAGTQETQYF.